The clone carrying this T cell receptor beta chain has only a few counts. The antigen is unknown. The data were taken from a study of cytotoxic CD8 clonotypes in ibrutinib-treated CLL. The wider study: A mean of around 270,000 productive templates and 90,000 or so productive rearrangements was obtained per sample.

Overall study findings and caveats: The clonality went up when patients responded to ibrutinib and dropped back toward baseline at progression. Public clonotypes were rare and shrank or held steady on treatment.

Germline assignment: CDR1 KGHSH and CDR2 LQKENI. Trimming pared 3 bases from V and 7 bases from J, leaving 12 bases between. The CDR3 spans 13 residues. The planned depth of sequencing spanned 1 in 200,000 to 1 in 1 million T cells. Sequencing used immunoSEQ multiplex PCR; TCRdb keeps in-frame clones, though not all of them. The top ten clones hold about 4.7% of a sample with about 150,000 clones, 70% to 80% of them seen once. The rearrangement links TRBV18 to TRBJ1-1, with D perhaps matching TRBD1 (6 bases). The sequences come from PBMCs, collected after 24 months of ibrutinib treatment. This sequence was found in a human donor with chronic lymphocytic leukemia. This CDR3 is CASSPGGAREAFF. The CDR3 DNA follows: TGTGCCAGCTCACCGGGGGGGGCGCGTGAAGCTTTCTTT. The full variable domain, in which reference TRBV18 and TRBJ1-1 provide the parts outside the CDR3, is NAGVMQNPRHLVRRRGQEARLRCSPMKGHSHVYWYRQLPEEGLKFMVYLQKENIIDESGMPKERFSAEFPKEGPSILRIQQVVRGDSAAYFCASSPGGAREAFFGQGTRLTVV.